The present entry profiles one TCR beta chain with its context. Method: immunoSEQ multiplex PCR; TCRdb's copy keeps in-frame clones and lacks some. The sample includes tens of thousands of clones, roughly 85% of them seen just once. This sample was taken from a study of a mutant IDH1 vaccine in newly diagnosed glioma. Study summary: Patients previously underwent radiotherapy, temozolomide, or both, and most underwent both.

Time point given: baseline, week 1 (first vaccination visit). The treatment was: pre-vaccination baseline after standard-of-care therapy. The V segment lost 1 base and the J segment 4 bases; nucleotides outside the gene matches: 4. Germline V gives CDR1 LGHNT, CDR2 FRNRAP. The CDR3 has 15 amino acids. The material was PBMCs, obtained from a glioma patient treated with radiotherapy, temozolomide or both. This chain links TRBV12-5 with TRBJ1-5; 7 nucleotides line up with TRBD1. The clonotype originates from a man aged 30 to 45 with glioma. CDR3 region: CASGLGTGVNQPQHF. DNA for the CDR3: TGTGCTAGTGGTTTGGGAACAGGGGTTAATCAGCCCCAGCATTTT.